The 6 T cell receptor beta chains below all came from one sample that was sequenced in a study of CD8 T cells in ankylosing spondylitis. Study-wide results and caveats: Made up of eight highly homologous variants, a TCR beta motif appeared characteristic of ankylosing spondylitis blood.

One entry per CDR3 protein, called by TCRdb with MiXCR from the 5' RACE reads. The sample shows about 440,000 distinct CDR3 sequences, about 15% of them seen only once. Their recognized antigens are unknown. Sequences were obtained from blood, either unsorted or a sorted T cell fraction (not recorded which). All receptors derive from a male donor with ankylosing spondylitis.

This sequence joins TRBV24-1 and TRBJ1-4; TRBD1 matches at 7 bases. This CDR3 region has 14 residues. Germline CDR1 KGHDR, CDR2 SFDVKD. Losses at the gene ends were 7 bases for V and 3 bases for J; bases not matched to a gene: 4. Here the CDR3 reads CATSQGVPNEKLFF. In DNA, the CDR3 is TGTGCCACCAGCCAGGGGGTTCCTAATGAAAAACTGTTTTTT.

This clonotype was observed many times. This chain uses TRBV12-3 or TRBV12-4 with TRBJ2-7, with TRBD2 matching over 7 bases. V trimming: 6 bases; J trimming: 4 bases; junction bases outside the gene matches: 6. The CDR3 extends over 13 amino acids. The CDR3 reads CASSRLARYEQYF. CDR3 DNA sequence: TGTGCCAGCAGCCGACTAGCCCGGTACGAGCAGTACTTC.

The chain has TRBV20-1 and TRBJ2-7, with 10 bases matching TRBD2. Germline assignment: CDR1 DFQATT and CDR2 SNEGSKA (reference sequence). The trim removed 6 bases at V and 2 bases at J, leaving 16 bases unmatched. This CDR3 is 17 amino acids long. The CDR3 region has the DNA TGCAGTGCCACTAGGGCGGCTAGCGGGGGCCCACCCTACGAGCAGTACTTC. Residues: CSATRAASGGPPYEQYF.

This clonotype was seen a few times. The chain recombines TRBV7-2 with TRBJ2-1, with D possibly being TRBD1 (5 bases). CDR1 is SGHTA and CDR2 is FQGNSA in the germline V gene. With 2 bases removed from V and 8 bases from J, the gap between germline ends came to 16 bases. This CDR3 has 15 amino acids. The CDR3 sequence: CASSLRGRSRDEQFF. CDR3 bases: TGTGCCAGCAGCTTAAGGGGCCGATCTAGGGATGAGCAGTTCTTC.

This clonotype turned up a few times. The chain joins TRBV24-1 to TRBJ2-3; 12 bases align to TRBD2. V lost 4 bases, J lost 1 base, and 5 bases stayed unmatched. This CDR3 spans 17 amino acids. Germline V lookup: CDR1 KGHDR, CDR2 SFDVKD. CDR3 protein: CATSDSGLAGRTDTQYF. As DNA, the CDR3 is TGTGCCACCAGTGACTCCGGACTAGCGGGACGCACAGATACGCAGTATTTT.

The rearrangement joins TRBV20-1 to TRBJ2-5; 7 nucleotides agree with TRBD2. Per germline, CDR1 DFQATT and CDR2 SNEGSKA (reference sequence). This CDR3 is 15 amino acids long. V lost 0 bases to trimming and J lost 5 bases; unmatched junction nucleotides: 9. CDR3 in amino acids: CSARDLLASWETQYF. Written as DNA, the CDR3 is TGCAGTGCTAGAGACCTACTAGCGTCGTGGGAGACCCAGTACTTC.